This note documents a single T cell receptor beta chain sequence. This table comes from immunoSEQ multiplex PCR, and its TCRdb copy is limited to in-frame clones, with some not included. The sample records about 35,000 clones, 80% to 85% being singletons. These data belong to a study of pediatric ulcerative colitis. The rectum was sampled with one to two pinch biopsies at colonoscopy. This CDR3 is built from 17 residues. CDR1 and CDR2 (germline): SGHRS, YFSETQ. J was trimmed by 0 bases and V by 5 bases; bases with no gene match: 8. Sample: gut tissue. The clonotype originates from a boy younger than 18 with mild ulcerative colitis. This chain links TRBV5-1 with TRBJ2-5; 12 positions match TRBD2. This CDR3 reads CASREGRTSGDQETQYF. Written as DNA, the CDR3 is TGCGCCAGCAGGGAAGGCCGGACTAGCGGGGACCAAGAGACCCAGTACTTC.